Below, one TCR beta chain is given with its context. Its matching antigen is unknown. CDR1 SGHNT and CDR2 YENEEA come from the germline V gene. The CDR3 loop spans 17 amino acids. The data derive from a study of CXCR3-negative and CXCR3-positive naive CD8 T cells. The study, taken as a whole, reports: The TRBV-TRBJ usage of naive CXCR3-negative and CXCR3-positive cells was similar, but that of memory cells differed. The study found more hydrophobic TRB CDR3s in CXCR3-positive naive cells than in CXCR3-negative naive cells.

The TRB libraries of cDNA were built by UMI-labeled 5' RACE. One entry per CDR3 protein, without DNA, is what TCRdb gives after re-calling the 5' RACE reads. The table for this sample gives 140,000 to 150,000 distinct CDR3 sequences. What was sequenced was naive CXCR3+ CD8+ T cells from blood. Subset: CD45RO-CCR7+CD27+CD95- naive CD8+ T cells expressing CXCR3 (TNR3+). V is TRBV11-3 and J is TRBJ1-5; TCRdb gives TRBD1 as the D gene, but with no DNA this cannot be confirmed. This sequence originates from a human donor in good health. Some clones in this sample may be carry-over from other donors' samples. CDR3 residues: CASSSGTGGDGNQPQHF. The full variable domain, completed using reference TRBV11-3 and TRBJ1-5, is EAGVVQSPRYKIIEKKQPVAFWCNPISGHNTLYWYLQNLGQGPELLIRYENEEAVDDSQLPKDRFSAERLKGVDSTLKIQPAELGDSAVYLCASSSGTGGDGNQPQHFGDGTRLSIL.